The clone carrying this T cell receptor beta chain turned up a few times. The antigen is undetermined. Peripheral blood genomic DNA, not sorted cells or RNA, was the template. Multiplex touch-down PCR with TRB-A/B primers amplified rearranged V-D-J TRB sequences. In TCRdb, the multiplex PCR reads were re-called with MiXCR into one record per CDR3 protein. The sample lists thousands of distinct CDR3 sequences; about 30% were seen once. Germline lookup yields CDR1 MNHEY and CDR2 SVGAGI. CDR3 length equals 14 residues. V lost 6 bases and J lost 4; bases outside the gene matches: 5. This entry belongs to a study of T cell repertoires in aging, cancer and after chemotherapy. In the study overall: Clear clonal overlap appeared across healthy donor samples taken over several months to years. The full dataset contained 8.5 million to 10 million TCR reads.

Study results and caveats: No conclusions about immunological memory after chemotherapy can be drawn from the repertoire data.

Specimen: blood. V gene TRBV6-5 combines with J gene TRBJ1-1; 10 positions agree with TRBD1. The sequence came from a human donor in good health. CDR3 residues: CASRPGQGITEAFF. The CDR3 nucleotides read TGTGCCAGCAGACCGGGACAGGGGATCACTGAAGCTTTCTTT.